The T cell receptor (beta chain) described here comes from a study of beta chain features in type 1 diabetes. Regarding the study as a whole: The study found that naive, central memory and Treg TCRB repertoires appeared more similar in patients than in healthy donors.

This clone appeared a few times. The antigen is unknown. The junction and the germline gene differ at one end; a read error may be behind it. Expressed TCRB transcripts got sequenced, as all isolated RNA was reverse transcribed. The method was immunoSEQ multiplex PCR; TCRdb's version includes in-frame clones alone and lacks a portion of them. The data contain around 280,000 clones, about 8% of them singletons. This CDR3 contains 15 residues. Germline assignment: CDR1 SEHNR and CDR2 FQNEAQ (reference sequence). Sample: central memory CD4+ T cells from blood. This TCR came from a woman between 18 and 29 years old in good health. The chain recombines TRBV7-9 with TRBJ2-2; D perhaps matches TRBD1 (7 bases). CDR3 residues: CASSPFQGGTGELFF. The CDR3 bases are TGCGCCAGCAGCCCATTTCAGGGGGGAACCGGGGAGCTGTTTTTT.